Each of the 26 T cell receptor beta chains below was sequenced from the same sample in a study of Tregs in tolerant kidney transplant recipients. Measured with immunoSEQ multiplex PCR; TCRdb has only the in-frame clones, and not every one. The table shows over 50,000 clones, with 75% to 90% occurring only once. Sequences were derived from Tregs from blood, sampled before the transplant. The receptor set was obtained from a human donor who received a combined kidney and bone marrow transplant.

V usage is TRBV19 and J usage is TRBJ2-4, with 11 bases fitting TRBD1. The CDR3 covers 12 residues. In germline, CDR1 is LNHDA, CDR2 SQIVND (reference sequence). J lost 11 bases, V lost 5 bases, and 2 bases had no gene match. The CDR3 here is CASSRDRGVQYF. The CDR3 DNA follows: TGTGCCAGTAGTCGGGACAGGGGGGTTCAGTACTTC.

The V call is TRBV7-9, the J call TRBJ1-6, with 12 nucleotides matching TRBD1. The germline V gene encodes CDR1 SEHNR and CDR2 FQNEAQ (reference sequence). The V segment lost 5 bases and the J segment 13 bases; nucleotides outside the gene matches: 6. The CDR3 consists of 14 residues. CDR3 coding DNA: TGTGCCAGCAGCCGGGGGACAGGGGGCCTTCCCCTCCACTTT. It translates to CASSRGTGGLPLHF.

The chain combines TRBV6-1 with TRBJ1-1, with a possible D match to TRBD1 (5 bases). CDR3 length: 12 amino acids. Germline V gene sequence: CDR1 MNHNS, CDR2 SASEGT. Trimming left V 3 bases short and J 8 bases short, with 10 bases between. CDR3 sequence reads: CASSDRVVEAFF. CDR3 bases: TGTGCCAGCAGTGACAGGGTAGTGGAAGCTTTCTTT.

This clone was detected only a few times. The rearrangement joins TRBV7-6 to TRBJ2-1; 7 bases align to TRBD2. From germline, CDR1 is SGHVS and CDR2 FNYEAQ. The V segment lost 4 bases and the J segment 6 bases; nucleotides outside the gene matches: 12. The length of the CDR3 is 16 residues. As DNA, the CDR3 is TGTGCCAGCAGCTCACCCTTGAGCGGGGAACTCAATGAGCAGTTCTTC. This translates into CASSSPLSGELNEQFF.

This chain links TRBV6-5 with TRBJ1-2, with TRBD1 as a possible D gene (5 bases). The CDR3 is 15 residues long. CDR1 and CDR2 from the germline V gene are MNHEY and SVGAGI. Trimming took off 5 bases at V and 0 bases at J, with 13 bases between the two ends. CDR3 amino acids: CASSLRTLANYGYTF. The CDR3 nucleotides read TGTGCCAGCAGTCTTCGGACATTAGCTAACTATGGCTACACCTTC.

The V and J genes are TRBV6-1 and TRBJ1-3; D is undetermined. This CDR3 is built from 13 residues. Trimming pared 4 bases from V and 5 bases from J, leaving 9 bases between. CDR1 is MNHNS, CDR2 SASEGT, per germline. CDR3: CASSGQLRNTIYF. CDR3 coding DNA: TGTGCCAGCAGTGGGCAGCTCAGAAACACCATATATTTT.

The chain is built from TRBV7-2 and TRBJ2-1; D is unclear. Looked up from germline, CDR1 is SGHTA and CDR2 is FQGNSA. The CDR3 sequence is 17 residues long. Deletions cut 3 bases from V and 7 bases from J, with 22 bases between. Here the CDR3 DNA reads TGTGCCAGCAGCTTCCTTCCCCTGCGTAGGTTTGGTAATGAGCAGTTCTTC. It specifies CASSFLPLRRFGNEQFF.

This CDR3 reads CASNRGAAFTDTQYF. The CDR3 coding sequence is TGTGCCAGTAACAGGGGCGCGGCCTTCACAGATACGCAGTATTTT. The rearrangement uses TRBV6-4 and TRBJ2-3, with 7 bases aligning to TRBD1. CDR3 size: 15 residues. After removal of 9 bases from V and 2 bases from J, the junction contained 11 bases not matched to a gene. CDR1 and CDR2 from the germline V gene are MRHNA and SNTAGT.

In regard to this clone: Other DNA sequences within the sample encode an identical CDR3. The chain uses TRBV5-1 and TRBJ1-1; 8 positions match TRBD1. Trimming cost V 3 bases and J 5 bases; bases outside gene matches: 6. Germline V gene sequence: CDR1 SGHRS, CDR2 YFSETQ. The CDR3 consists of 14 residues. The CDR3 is CASSSGTGGTEAFF. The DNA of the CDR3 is TGCGCCAGCAGCTCCGGGACAGGAGGGACTGAAGCTTTCTTT.

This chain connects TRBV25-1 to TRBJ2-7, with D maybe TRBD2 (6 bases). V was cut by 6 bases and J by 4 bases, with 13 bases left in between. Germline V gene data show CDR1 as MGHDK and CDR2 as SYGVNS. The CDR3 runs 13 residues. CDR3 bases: TGTGCCAGCAGCAGGATCGGGACTTACGAGCAGTACTTC. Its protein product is CASSRIGTYEQYF.

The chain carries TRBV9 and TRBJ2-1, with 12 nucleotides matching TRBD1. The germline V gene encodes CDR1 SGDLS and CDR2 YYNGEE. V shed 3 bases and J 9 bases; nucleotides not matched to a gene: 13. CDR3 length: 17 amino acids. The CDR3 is CASSAIPGTGGRSEQFF. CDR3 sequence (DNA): TGTGCCAGCAGCGCAATACCCGGGACAGGGGGCCGAAGTGAGCAGTTCTTC.

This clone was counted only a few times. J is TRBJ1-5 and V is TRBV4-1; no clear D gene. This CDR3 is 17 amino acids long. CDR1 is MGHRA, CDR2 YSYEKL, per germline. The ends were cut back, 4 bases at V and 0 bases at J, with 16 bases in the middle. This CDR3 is CASSPQDMGLSNQPQHF. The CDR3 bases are TGCGCCAGCAGCCCACAAGATATGGGCCTTAGCAATCAGCCCCAGCATTTT.

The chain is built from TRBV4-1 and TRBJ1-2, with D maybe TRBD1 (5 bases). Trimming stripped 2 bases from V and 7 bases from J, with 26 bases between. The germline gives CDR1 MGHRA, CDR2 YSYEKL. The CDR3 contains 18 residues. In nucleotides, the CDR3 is TGCGCCAGCAGCCAACCTAGCCCTCTTCAGTTATCTAGGGGTGGCTACACCTTC. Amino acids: CASSQPSPLQLSRGGYTF.

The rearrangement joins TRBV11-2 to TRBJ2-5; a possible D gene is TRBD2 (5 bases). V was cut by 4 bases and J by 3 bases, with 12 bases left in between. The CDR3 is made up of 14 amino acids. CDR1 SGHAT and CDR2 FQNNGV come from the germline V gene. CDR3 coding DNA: TGTGCCAGCAGCTCCTCACTAGTGGAAGAGACCCAGTACTTC. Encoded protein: CASSSSLVEETQYF.

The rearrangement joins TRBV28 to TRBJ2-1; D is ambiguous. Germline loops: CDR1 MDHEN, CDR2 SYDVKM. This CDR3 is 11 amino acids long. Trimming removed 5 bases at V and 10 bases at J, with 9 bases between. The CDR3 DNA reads TGTGCCAGCAGTGACCAGACAGAGCAGTTCTTC. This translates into CASSDQTEQFF.

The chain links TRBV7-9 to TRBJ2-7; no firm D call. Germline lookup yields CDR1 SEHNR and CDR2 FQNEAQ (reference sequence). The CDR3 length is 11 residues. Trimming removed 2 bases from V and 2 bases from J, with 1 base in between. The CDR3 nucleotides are TGTGCCAGCAGCTTAACCTACGAGCAGTACTTC. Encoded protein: CASSLTYEQYF.

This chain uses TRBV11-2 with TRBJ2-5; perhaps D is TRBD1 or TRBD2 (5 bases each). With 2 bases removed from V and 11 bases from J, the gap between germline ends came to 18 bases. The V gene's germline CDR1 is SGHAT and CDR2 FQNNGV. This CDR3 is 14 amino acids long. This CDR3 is CASSLRDVSHGQYF. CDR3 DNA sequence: TGTGCCAGCAGCTTACGGGACGTATCTCATGGGCAGTACTTC.

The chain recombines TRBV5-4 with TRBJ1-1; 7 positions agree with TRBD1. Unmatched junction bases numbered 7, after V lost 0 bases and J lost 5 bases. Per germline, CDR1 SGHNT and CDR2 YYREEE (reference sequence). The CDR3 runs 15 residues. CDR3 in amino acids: CASSLASTGRTEAFF. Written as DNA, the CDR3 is TGTGCCAGCAGCTTGGCTTCGACAGGGCGAACTGAAGCTTTCTTT.

The CDR3 DNA sequence: TGCGCCAGCAGCTTGGGATCGGGGGCCCACAATGAGCAGTTCTTC. This sequence encodes CASSLGSGAHNEQFF. The genes are TRBV5-1 and TRBJ2-1, with D perhaps being TRBD1 or TRBD2 (6 bases each). Trimming removed 0 bases at V and 5 bases at J, with 12 bases between. The CDR3 loop spans 15 amino acids. Per the germline V gene, CDR1 is SGHRS and CDR2 is YFSETQ.

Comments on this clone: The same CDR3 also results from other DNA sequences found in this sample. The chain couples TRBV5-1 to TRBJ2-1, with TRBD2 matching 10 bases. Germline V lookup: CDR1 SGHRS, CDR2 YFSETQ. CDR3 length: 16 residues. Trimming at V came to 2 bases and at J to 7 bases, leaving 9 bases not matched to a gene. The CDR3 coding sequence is TGCGCCAGCAGCTTTTTTAGCGGGAGGACTGGGAATGAGCAGTTCTTC. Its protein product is CASSFFSGRTGNEQFF.

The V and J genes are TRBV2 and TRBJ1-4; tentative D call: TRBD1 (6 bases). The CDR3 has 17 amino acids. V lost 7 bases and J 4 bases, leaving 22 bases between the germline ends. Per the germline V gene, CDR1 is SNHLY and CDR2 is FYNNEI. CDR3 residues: CASKPRDTPFNNEKLFF. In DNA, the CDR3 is TGTGCCAGCAAACCCCGGGACACACCCTTTAATAATGAAAAACTGTTTTTT.

This chain's CDR3 is CASSIAAGGGQPQHF. CDR3 coding DNA: TGTGCCAGTAGTATAGCGGCAGGGGGAGGTCAGCCCCAGCATTTT. J is TRBJ1-5 and V is TRBV19; 7 bases are a match to TRBD1. The CDR3 totals 15 residues. V dropped 1 base and J dropped 6; count of bases not matched to a gene: 6. The germline V gene has CDR1 LNHDA and CDR2 SQIVND (reference sequence).

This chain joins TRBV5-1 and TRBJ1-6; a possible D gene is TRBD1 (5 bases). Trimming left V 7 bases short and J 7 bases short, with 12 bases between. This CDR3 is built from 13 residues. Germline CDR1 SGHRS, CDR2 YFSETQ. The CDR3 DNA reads TGCGCCAGCGGGGCAGGGAGAAATTCACCCCTCCACTTT. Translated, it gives CASGAGRNSPLHF.

As DNA, the CDR3 is TGTGCCAGCAGCTTACCCGGTCGGAGTGGGAGGGTCGGCACAGATACGCAGTATTTT. Protein product: CASSLPGRSGRVGTDTQYF. The rearrangement joins TRBV5-4 to TRBJ2-3, with 7 bases aligning to TRBD2. The CDR3 length is 19 residues. Unmatched junction bases numbered 16, after V lost 2 bases and J lost 1 base. Germline V gene sequence: CDR1 SGHNT, CDR2 YYREEE (reference sequence).

CDR3 nucleotides: TGTGCCAGCAGCTTCGACAGGGGGAGCTACACCTTC. Protein sequence: CASSFDRGSYTF. The chain joins TRBV7-2 to TRBJ1-2; 9 bases align to TRBD1. Trimming at V came to 3 bases and at J to 9 bases, leaving 2 bases not matched to a gene. Per the germline V gene, CDR1 is SGHTA and CDR2 is FQGNSA. This CDR3 comprises 12 residues.

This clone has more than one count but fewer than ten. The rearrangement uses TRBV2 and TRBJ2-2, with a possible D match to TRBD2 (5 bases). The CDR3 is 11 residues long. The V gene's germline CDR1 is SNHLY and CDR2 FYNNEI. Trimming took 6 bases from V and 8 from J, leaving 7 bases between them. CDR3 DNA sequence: TGTGCCAGCAGGTGGGAGGGGGAGCTGTTTTTT. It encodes CASRWEGELFF.